This T cell receptor beta chain derives from a study of Graves' ophthalmopathy and Graves' hyperthyroidism (dated by TCRdb to the late 2010s). Regarding the research as a whole: Peripheral blood samples were taken at the time of initial diagnosis, before any treatment was given. To tell Graves' ophthalmopathy apart from Graves' hyperthyroidism, and to predict which patients would progress to ophthalmopathy, the study relied on TCR beta repertoire signatures. In total, 135 blood samples were TCR-sequenced: 40 to 45 ophthalmopathy, roughly 80 hyperthyroidism and some 17 hyperthyroidism-to-ophthalmopathy patients. A discovery set of 90 to 100 patients (approximately 42 ophthalmopathy, around 57 stable hyperthyroidism) was enrolled to explore V-J signatures distinguishing ophthalmopathy from hyperthyroidism. An independent validation cohort comprised some 19 hyperthyroidism patients and over 15 patients who later progressed from hyperthyroidism to ophthalmopathy. In over five hyperthyroidism patients, the T-cell repertoires found in thyroid tissue were compared with those found in blood. Once sampling was done, hyperthyroidism patients were given methimazole at a starting dose of 30 mg daily, while ophthalmopathy patients were given high-dose intravenous methylprednisolone.

For repertoire sequencing, the TCR beta CDR3 regions were amplified from RNA transcripts. The first round was an RT-PCR using HTBI primers with the Qiagen OneStep RT-PCR kit, and this first round was followed by a second-round multiplex PCR, then size selection and purification. Libraries were sequenced on an Illumina HiSeq2000 using paired-end 100 bp reads. The paper's data handling went like this. Reads were processed with SOAPnuke, discarding reads with adapters, uncalled bases, mean Phred below 15, or no exact constant-primer or identifier match. COPE v1.2.5 was used to merge the high-quality paired reads. Unique nucleotide sequences were defined as clonotypes and aligned to IMGT TRB V, D and J references using MiTCR v1.1. The analysis was limited to V-J combinations with a frequency above 0.0001, which together covered approximately 99% of the repertoires. A TCR clonal expansion and chaos score per V-J combination was defined as the ratio of F50 clonal expansion to chaos observed in the TCRdist matrix. Welch's t-statistics and random forest were used to reduce the features to about 14 V-J combinations, which were then used as input to a naive Bayes classifier. Thyroid-blood repertoire similarity was quantified with the Morisita-Horn index. TCRdb reanalyzed the raw reads on its own, using fastp at Q25 for trimming and MiXCR for clone calling, and kept in-frame beta chains. Here each entry gathers all rows of one CDR3 protein and keeps the most common genes and DNA. TCRdb, not the original authors, processed these V and J calls. The sample has about 700,000 distinct CDR3 sequences on record, roughly 40% of them singletons. In total, the top ten clones hold about 40% of the sample.

General findings and caveats noted by the study authors: Among expanded thyroid clonotypes with frequency above 0.001, most also showed up in blood, which suggests that blood repertoires may reflect the thyroid immune response. In validation, the model predicted ophthalmopathy progression with more than 70% sensitivity and 72% to 80% specificity; roughly 11 predicted patients were CT-confirmed with GO in a median of approximately 6.5 months. In cross-validation, the 13-signature model distinguished ophthalmopathy from stable hyperthyroidism with approximately 90% sensitivity and roughly 81% specificity, while in the test set the corresponding values were about 80% and 75%. No statistical method was used to predetermine the sample size, and group allocation was not hidden from the investigators.

Patients with ophthalmopathy had moderately to severely active disease, with a Clinical Activity Score of 3 or more, a NOSPECS grade of 4 or more, and a disease duration of less than 3 months. Patients were excluded if they had other autoimmune diseases, uncontrolled infections, pregnancy or lactation. Diagnosis was based on clinical symptoms, serum thyroxine, TRAb, thyroid ultrasound and orbital computed tomography. Using Ficoll-Paque density gradient centrifugation, PBMCs were isolated from roughly 9.2 ml of fresh peripheral blood. Total RNA was extracted with Trizol reagent and quality-checked on an Agilent 2100 Bioanalyzer. On this clonotype itself: There is no known antigen for this receptor. It has no much larger one-base neighbor in the sample; base qualities were not kept.

From the cysteine through the phenylalanine, the CDR3 covers 14 amino acids. This entry keeps only the CDR3 DNA: 42 bases, framed from base 1. V gives up 3 bases and J gives up 0 bases, and the segment between their germline ends measures 9 bases. For CDR1 and CDR2, the germline V gene lists SQVTM and ANQGSEA. Sequencing used peripheral blood. The sequence came from an adult man with Graves' ophthalmopathy. The rearrangement combines TRBV29-1 with TRBJ1-3; perhaps TRBD1 is the D gene, with 5 bases matching. Here is the DNA: TGCAGCGTTGATTCCAGGGACTCTGGAAACACCATATATTTT. Translated, this is CSVDSRDSGNTIYF.